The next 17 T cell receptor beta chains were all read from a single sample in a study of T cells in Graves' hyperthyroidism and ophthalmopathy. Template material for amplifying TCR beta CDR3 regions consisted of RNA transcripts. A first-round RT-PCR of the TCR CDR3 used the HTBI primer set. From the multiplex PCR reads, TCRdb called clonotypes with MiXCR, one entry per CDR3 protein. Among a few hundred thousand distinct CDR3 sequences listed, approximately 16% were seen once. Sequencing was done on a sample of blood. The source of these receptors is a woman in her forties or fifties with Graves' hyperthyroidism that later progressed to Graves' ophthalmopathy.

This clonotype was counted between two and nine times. The CDR3 sequence: CASRPTKTAGRGPRGDTEAFF. The CDR3 DNA follows: TGTGCCAGCAGACCAACTAAGACAGCGGGAAGGGGCCCCCGTGGGGACACTGAAGCTTTCTTT. The V gene is TRBV6-4, the J gene TRBJ1-1, with a weak D call TRBD1 (5 bases). Germline loops: CDR1 MRHNA, CDR2 SNTAGT. V was clipped by 6 bases and J by 3 bases, with 35 bases between them. The CDR3 sequence is 21 residues long.

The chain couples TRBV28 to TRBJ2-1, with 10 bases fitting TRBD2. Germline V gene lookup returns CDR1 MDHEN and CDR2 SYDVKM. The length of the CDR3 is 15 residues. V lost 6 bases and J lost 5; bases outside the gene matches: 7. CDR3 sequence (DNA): TGTGCCAGCAGGGGATGGACTAGCGGTCACAATGAGCAGTTCTTC. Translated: CASRGWTSGHNEQFF. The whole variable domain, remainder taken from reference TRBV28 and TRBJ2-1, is DVKVTQSSRYLVKRTGEKVFLECVQDMDHENMFWYRQDPGLGLRLIYFSYDVKMKEKGDIPEGYSVSREKKERFSLILESASTNQTSMYLCASRGWTSGHNEQFFGPGTRLTVL.

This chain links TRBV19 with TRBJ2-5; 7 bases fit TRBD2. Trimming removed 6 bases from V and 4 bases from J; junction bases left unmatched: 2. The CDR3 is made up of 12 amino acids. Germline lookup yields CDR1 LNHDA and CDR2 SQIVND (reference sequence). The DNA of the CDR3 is TGTGCCAGTAGGGGGAGGGGAGAGACCCAGTACTTC. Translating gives CASRGRGETQYF.

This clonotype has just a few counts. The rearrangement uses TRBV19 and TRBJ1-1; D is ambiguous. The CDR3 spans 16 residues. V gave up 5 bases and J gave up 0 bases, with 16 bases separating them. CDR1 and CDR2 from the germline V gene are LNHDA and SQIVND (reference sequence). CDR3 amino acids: CASSSPRAGVNTEAFF. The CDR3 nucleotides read TGTGCCAGTAGTTCCCCCCGCGCAGGAGTGAACACTGAAGCTTTCTTT.

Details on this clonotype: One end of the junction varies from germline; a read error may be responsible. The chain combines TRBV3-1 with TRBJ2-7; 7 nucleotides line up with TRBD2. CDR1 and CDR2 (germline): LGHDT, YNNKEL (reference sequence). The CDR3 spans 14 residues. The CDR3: CAGSPSGTTYEQYF. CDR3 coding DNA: TGTGCCGGCAGCCCGAGCGGGACCACCTACGAGCAGTACTTC.

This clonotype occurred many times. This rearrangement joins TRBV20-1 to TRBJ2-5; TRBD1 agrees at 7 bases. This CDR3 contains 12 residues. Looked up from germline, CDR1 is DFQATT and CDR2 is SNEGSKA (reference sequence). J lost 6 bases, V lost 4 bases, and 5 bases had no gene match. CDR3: CSAITGVKTQYF. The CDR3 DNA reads TGCAGTGCTATTACAGGGGTGAAGACCCAGTACTTC.

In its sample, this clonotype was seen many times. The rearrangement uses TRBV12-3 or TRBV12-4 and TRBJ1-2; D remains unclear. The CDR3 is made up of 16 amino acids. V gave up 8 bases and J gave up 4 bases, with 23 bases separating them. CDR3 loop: CASAGTAMADIYGYTF. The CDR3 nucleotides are TGTGCCAGCGCGGGCACTGCGATGGCGGATATCTATGGCTACACCTTC.

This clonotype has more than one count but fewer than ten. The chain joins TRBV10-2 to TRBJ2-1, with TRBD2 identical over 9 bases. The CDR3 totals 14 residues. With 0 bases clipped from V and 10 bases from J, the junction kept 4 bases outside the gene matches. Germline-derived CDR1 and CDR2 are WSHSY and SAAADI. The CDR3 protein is CASSESMLAGEQFF. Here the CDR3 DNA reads TGCGCCAGCAGTGAGTCAATGCTAGCGGGAGAGCAGTTCTTC.

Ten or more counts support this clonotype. DNA of the CDR3: TGTGCCAGCAGGGAGACCATAACTTCTAGCGGGAGGAACACCGGGGAGCTGTTTTTT. Amino acid sequence: CASRETITSSGRNTGELFF. This chain uses TRBV6-5 with TRBJ2-2, with 10 bases identical to TRBD2. The V and J ends lost 6 bases and 1 base, in that order; junction bases with no gene match: 14. In germline, CDR1 is MNHEY, CDR2 SVGAGI. The CDR3 has 19 residues.

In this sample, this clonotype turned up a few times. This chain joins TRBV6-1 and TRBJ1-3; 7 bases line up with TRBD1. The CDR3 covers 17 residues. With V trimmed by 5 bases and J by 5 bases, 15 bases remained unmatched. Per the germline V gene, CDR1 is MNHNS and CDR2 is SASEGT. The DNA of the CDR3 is TGTGCCAGCAGTTACATCACAGGGGTTACTCTGCGAAACACCATATATTTT. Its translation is CASSYITGVTLRNTIYF.

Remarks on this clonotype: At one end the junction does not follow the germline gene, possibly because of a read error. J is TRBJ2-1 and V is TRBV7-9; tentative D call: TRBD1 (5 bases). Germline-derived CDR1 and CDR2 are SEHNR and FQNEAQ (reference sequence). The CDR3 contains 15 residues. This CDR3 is CASSQEGARSNEQFF. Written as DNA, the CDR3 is TGCGCCAGCAGCCAAGAAGGGGCGCGTAGCAATGAGCAGTTCTTC.

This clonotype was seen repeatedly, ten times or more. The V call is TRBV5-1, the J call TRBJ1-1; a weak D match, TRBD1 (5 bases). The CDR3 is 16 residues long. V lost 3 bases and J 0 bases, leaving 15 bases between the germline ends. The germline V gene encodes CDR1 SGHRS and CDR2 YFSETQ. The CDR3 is CASSSLGRGLNTEAFF. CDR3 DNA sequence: TGCGCCAGCAGCTCCCTGGGGAGGGGATTGAACACTGAAGCTTTCTTT.

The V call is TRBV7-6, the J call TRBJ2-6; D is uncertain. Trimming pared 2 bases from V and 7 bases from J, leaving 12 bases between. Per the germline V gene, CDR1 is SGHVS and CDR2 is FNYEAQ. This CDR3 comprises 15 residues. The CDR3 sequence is CASSLTPPPANVLTF. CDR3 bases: TGTGCCAGCAGCTTAACCCCACCTCCAGCCAACGTCCTGACTTTC.

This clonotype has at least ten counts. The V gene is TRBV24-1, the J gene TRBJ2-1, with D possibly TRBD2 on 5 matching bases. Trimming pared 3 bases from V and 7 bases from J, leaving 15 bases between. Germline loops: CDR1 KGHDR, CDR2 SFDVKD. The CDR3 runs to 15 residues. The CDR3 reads CATSDPSPPGNEQFF. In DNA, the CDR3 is TGTGCCACCAGTGATCCCTCTCCCCCGGGAAATGAGCAGTTCTTC.

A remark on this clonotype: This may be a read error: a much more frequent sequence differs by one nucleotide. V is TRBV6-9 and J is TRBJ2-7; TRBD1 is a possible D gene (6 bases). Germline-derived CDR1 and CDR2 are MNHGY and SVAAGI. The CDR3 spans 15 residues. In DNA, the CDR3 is TGTGCCATCAGTTATACGCAGGGGAAGGGCTACGAGCAGTACTTC. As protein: CAISYTQGKGYEQYF.

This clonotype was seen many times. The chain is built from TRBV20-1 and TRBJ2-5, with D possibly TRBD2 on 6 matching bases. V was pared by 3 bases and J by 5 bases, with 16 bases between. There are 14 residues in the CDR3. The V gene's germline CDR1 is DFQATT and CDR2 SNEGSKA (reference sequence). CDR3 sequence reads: CSASRGTPRETQYF. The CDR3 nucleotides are TGCAGTGCTAGCCGCGGGACCCCAAGGGAGACCCAGTACTTC.

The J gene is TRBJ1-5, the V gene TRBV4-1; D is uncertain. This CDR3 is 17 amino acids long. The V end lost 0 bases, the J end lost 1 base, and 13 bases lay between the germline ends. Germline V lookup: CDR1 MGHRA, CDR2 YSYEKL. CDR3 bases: TGCGCCAGCAGCCAAGAAGTAAGTCCGGGGAGCAATCAGCCCCAGCATTTT. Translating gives CASSQEVSPGSNQPQHF.